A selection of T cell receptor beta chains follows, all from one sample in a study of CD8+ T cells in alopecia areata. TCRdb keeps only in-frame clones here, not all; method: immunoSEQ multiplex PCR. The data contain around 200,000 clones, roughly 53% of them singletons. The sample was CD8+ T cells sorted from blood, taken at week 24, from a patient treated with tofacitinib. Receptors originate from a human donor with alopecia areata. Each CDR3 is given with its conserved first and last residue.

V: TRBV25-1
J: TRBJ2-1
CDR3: CASSDRLAGVSEQFF

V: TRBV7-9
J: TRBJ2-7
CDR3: CASSSVGAHEQYF

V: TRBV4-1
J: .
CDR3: CASSRGLAGGSHSYEQYF

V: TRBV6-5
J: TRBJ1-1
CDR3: CATLQGSPMNTEAFF

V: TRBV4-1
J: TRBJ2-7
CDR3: CASSQGRGVRYEQYF

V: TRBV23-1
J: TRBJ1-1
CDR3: CASSPREGGTEAFF

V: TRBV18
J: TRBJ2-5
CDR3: CASSPLEGRQETQYF

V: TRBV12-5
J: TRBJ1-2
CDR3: CASGRGLGGYTF

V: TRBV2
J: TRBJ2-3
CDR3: CARTEGMDTDTQYF

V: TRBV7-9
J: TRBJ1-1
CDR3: CASSVTGQNEAFF

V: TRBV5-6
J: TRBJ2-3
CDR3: CASSLVSGGSADTQYF

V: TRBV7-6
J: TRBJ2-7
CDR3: CASSLGTGNYEQYF

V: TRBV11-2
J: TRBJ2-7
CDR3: CASSATAYEQYF

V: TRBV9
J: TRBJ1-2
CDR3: CASRQQGGYTF

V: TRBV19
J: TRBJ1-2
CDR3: CASREGPGYTF

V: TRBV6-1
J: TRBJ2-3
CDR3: CASSEIAGAPSTDTQYF

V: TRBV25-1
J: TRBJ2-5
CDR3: CASSGQGARQETQYF